This TCR beta chain was sequenced for a study of T cell responses to AZD1222 COVID-19 vaccine. Study observations and caveats: Donors in the cohort were predominantly white British and more often female, and clonal diversity was possibly underestimated. It was only six AZD1222 recipients who were seropositive at baseline. Sampling captured repertoires only after the peak T cell response.

The germline V gene encodes CDR1 MNHEY and CDR2 SVGEGT. The CDR3 has 15 amino acids. Trimming took off 0 bases at V and 3 bases at J, with 8 bases between the two ends. Profiled with immunoSEQ multiplex PCR; TCRdb holds only in-frame clones, not every one. The sample includes 130,000 or so clones, roughly nine tenths of them seen just once. A remark on this clone: Its specificity is unknown.

The material was peripheral blood, obtained on day 0 of AZD1222 vaccination. This rearrangement joins TRBV6-2 or TRBV6-3 to TRBJ2-2; D possibly corresponds to TRBD2 (5 bases). The clonotype was recovered from an adult in good health. The CDR3 region has the DNA TGTGCCAGCAGTTACTCTAAGCGGTACACCGGGGAGCTGTTTTTT. It yields the protein CASSYSKRYTGELFF.